This TCR beta chain was observed in a study of early T cells in non-severe SARS-CoV-2 infection. The CDR3 totals 13 residues. Trimming took 4 bases from V and 5 from J; bases not matched to a gene: 3. Germline V gene data show CDR1 as SGHTA and CDR2 as FQGNSA. Broader study findings: Private and CD4 specificities were missed by VDJdb matching, skewed to anti-spike CD8.

This clonotype was found a few times. What it binds is not known. Separate cDNA molecules each had unique molecular identifiers attached to them. TCRdb processed the 5' RACE reads anew with MiXCR; each CDR3 protein has one entry. The top ten hold 4% to 5% of the sample, which has approximately 50,000 distinct CDR3 sequences, roughly 8.2% seen once. This clonotype was sampled from an adult who was a healthcare worker with PCR-confirmed SARS-CoV-2 infection or an uninfected control (not recorded which). V gene TRBV7-2 combines with J gene TRBJ2-7; TRBD1 matches 9 bases. Sequencing was done on a sample of whole blood. The CDR3 loop reads CASSSDRGNEQYF. CDR3 DNA sequence: TGTGCCAGCAGCTCGGACAGGGGAAACGAGCAGTACTTC.